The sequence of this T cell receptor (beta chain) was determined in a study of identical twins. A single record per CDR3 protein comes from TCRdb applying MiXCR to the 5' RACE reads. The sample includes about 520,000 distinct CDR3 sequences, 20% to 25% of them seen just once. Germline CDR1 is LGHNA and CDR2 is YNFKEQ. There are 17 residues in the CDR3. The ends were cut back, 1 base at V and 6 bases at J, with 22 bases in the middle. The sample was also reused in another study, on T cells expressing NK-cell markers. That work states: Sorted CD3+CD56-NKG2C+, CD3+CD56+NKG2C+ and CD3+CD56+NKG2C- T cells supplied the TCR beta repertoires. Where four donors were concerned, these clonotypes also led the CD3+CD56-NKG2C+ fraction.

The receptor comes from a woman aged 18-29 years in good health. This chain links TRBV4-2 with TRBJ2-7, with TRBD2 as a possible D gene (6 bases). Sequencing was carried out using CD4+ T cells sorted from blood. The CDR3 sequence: CASSQAEGIADETEQYF. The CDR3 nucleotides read TGTGCCAGCAGCCAAGCAGAGGGTATAGCGGACGAGACCGAGCAGTACTTC.